Below are 2 T cell receptor beta chains sequenced from a single sample in a study of PD-L1 blockade in urothelial cancer. This table comes from immunoSEQ multiplex PCR, and its TCRdb copy is limited to in-frame clones, with some not included. The sample holds 55,000 to 85,000 clones; 85% to 90% are singletons and the top ten take around 3.3%. Here the sequenced sample was PBMCs, taken around atezolizumab (anti-PD-L1) treatment. All receptors derive from a man aged 55-75 years with urothelial cancer.

This clone is a singleton in its sample. The V and J genes are TRBV5-4 and TRBJ2-6; the D gene is possibly TRBD2 (7 bases). The CDR3 has 17 residues. Between the trimmed V and J ends, which lost 4 bases and 4 bases, there was a span of 18 bases. Per the germline V gene, CDR1 is SGHNT and CDR2 is YYREEE (reference sequence). The CDR3 DNA is TGTGCCAGCAGCGAGGGGGGGAGCTGGACGGGGGCCAACGTCCTGACTTTC. This encodes CASSEGGSWTGANVLTF.

The chain is built from TRBV5-6 and TRBJ2-2; possible D gene TRBD1, 5 bases. This CDR3 has 15 residues. V was shortened by 0 bases and J by 6 bases, with 12 bases between the two germline ends. Germline-derived CDR1 and CDR2 are SGHDT and YYEEEE. The DNA of the CDR3 is TGTGCCAGCAGCTTGGGGACACCTTACGCCGGGGAGCTGTTTTTT. Protein sequence: CASSLGTPYAGELFF.